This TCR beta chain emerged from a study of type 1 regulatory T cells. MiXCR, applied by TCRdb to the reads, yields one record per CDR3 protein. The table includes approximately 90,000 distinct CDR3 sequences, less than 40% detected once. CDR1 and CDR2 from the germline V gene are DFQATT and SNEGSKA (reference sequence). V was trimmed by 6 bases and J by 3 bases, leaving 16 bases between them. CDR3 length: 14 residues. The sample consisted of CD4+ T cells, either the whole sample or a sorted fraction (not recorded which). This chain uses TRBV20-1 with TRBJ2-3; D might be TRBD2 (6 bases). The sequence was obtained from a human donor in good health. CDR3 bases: TGCAGTGCCGGGGACTCCCGAAAGACAGATACGCAGTATTTT. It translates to CSAGDSRKTDTQYF.